This T cell receptor beta chain came from a study of beta chain features in type 1 diabetes. For this clone: What it binds is not known.

Study-level results: More deletions and fewer insertions at VDJ junctions were found in patients with type 1 diabetes. No resolution was reached here on whether HLA type influences TCRB rearrangement.

As every portion of the isolated RNA was reverse transcribed, the sequencing read expressed TCRB transcripts. An average of approximately 3.4 million reads was obtained for naive, central memory and regulatory T cell samples. Sequencing was performed with immunoSEQ multiplex PCR; in TCRdb, only in-frame clones are kept and a portion is missing. The table includes around 400,000 clones, roughly 13% detected once. Germline values: CDR1 SGDLS, CDR2 YYNGEE. V was shortened by 0 bases and J by 4 bases, with 14 bases between the two germline ends. The CDR3 runs 16 residues. Sorting produced populations that all topped 98% purity.

The chain has TRBV9 and TRBJ2-1, with a weak D call TRBD1 (6 bases). This sequence originates from a man aged 18 to 35 in good health. Sequencing was performed on naive CD4+ T cells from blood. CDR3 coding DNA: TGTGCCAGCAGCGTAGGGGGGCGGGCGACTTACAATGAGCAGTTCTTC. It codes for CASSVGGRATYNEQFF.